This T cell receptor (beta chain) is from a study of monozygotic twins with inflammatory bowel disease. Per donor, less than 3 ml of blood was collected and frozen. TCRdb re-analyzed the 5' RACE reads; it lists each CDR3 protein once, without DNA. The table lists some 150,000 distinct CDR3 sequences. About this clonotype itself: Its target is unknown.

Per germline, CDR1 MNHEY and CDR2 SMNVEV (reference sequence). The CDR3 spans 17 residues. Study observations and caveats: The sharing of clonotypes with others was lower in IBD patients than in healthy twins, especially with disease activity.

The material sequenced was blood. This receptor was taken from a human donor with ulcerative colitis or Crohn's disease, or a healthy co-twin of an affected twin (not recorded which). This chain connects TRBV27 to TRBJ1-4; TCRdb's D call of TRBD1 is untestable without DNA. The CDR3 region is CASSPLMPGWGMKKLFF. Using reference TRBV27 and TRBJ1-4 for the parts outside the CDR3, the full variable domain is EAQVTQNPRYLITVTGKKLTVTCSQNMNHEYMSWYRQDPGLGLRQIYYSMNVEVTDKGDVPEGYKVSRKEKRNFPLILESPSPNQTSLYFCASSPLMPGWGMKKLFFGSGTQLSVL.